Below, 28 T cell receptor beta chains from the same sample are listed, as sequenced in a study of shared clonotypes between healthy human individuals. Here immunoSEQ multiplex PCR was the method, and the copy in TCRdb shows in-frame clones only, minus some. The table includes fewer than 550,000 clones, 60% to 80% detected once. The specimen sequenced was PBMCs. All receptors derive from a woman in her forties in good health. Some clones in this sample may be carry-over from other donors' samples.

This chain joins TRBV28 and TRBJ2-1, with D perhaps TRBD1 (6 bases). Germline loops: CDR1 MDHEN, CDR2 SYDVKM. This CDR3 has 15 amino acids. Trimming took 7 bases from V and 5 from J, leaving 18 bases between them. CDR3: CASISLGARNNEQFF. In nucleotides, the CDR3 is TGTGCCAGCATTTCGTTGGGGGCGCGGAACAATGAGCAGTTCTTC.

The CDR3 loop reads CASSLNLNYGYTF. The CDR3 DNA is TGTGCCAGCAGCTTGAACCTTAACTATGGCTACACCTTC. This sequence joins TRBV5-8 and TRBJ1-2; D unclear. Deletions cut 1 base from V and 1 base from J, with 5 bases between. From germline, CDR1 is SGHTS and CDR2 YDEGEE. The CDR3 is 13 residues long. Drawing the rest from reference TRBV5-8 and TRBJ1-2, the complete variable domain is EAGVTQSPTHLIKTRGQQATLRCSPISGHTSVYWYQQALGLGLQFLLWYDEGEERNRGNFPPRFSGRQFPNYSSELNVNALELEDSALYLCASSLNLNYGYTFGSGTRLTVV.

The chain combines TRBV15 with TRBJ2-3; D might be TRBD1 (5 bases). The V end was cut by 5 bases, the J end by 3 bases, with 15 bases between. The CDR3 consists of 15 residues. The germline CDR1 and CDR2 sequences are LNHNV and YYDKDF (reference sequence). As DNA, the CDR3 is TGTGCCACCAGCCAAGGGGTATTTAGGACAGATACGCAGTATTTT. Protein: CATSQGVFRTDTQYF. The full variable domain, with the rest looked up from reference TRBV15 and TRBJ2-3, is DAMVIQNPRYQVTQFGKPVTLSCSQTLNHNVMYWYQQKSSQAPKLLFHYYDKDFNNEADTPDNFQSRRPNTSFCFLDIRSPGLGDTAMYLCATSQGVFRTDTQYFGPGTRLTVL.

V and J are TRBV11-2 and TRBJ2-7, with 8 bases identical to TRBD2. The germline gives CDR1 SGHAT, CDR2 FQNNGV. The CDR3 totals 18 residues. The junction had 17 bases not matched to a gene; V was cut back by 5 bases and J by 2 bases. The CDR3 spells CASSLIDSGESSPYEQYF. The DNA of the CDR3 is TGTGCCAGCAGCCTGATCGATAGCGGGGAGAGCTCGCCCTACGAGCAGTACTTC.

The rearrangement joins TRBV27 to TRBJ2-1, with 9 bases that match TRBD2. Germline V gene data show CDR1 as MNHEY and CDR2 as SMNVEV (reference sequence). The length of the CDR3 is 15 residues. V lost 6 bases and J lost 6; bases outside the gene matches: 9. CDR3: CASRLGSSGTNEQFF. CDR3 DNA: TGTGCCAGCAGGCTCGGTTCTAGCGGGACCAATGAGCAGTTCTTC.

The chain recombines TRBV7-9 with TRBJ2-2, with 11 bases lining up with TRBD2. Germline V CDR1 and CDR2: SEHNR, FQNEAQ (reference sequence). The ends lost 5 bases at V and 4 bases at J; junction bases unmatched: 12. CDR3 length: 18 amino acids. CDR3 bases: TGTGCCAGCAGCCCTCTTAGCGGGAGGGCCGCGGTCACCGGGGAGCTGTTTTTT. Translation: CASSPLSGRAAVTGELFF. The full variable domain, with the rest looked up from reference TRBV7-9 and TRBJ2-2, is DTGVSQNPRHKITKRGQNVTFRCDPISEHNRLYWYRQTLGQGPEFLTYFQNEAQLEKSRLLSDRFSAERPKGSFSTLEIQRTEQGDSAMYLCASSPLSGRAAVTGELFFGEGSRLTVL.

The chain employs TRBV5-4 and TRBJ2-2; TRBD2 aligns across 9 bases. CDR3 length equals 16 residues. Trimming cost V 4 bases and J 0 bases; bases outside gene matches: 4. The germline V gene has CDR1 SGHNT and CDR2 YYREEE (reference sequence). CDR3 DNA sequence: TGTGCCAGCAGCGGGCGGACTAGCGCGAACACCGGGGAGCTGTTTTTT. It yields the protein CASSGRTSANTGELFF. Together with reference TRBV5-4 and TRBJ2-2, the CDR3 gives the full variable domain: ETGVTQSPTHLIKTRGQQVTLRCSSQSGHNTVSWYQQALGQGPQFIFQYYREEENGRGNFPPRFSGLQFPNYSSELNVNALELDDSALYLCASSGRTSANTGELFFGEGSRLTVL.

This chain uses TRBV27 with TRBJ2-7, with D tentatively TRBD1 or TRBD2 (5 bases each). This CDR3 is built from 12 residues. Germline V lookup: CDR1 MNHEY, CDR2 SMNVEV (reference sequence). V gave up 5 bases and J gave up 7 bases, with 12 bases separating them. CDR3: CASSPGGGEQYF. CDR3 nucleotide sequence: TGTGCCAGCAGTCCTGGTGGGGGAGAGCAGTACTTC.

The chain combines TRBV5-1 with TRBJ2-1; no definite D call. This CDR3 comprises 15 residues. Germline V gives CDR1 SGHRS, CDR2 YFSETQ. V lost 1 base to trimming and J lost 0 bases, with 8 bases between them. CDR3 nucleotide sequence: TGCGCCAGCAGCTTGTCGGCGGACTCCTACAATGAGCAGTTCTTC. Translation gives CASSLSADSYNEQFF.

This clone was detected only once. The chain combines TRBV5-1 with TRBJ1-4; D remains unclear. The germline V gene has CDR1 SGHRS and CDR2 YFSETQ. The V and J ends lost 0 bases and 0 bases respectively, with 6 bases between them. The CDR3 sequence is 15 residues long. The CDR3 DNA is TGCGCCAGCAGCTTGGGTTATGCAACTAATGAAAAACTGTTTTTT. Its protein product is CASSLGYATNEKLFF.

The CDR3 loop reads CASSTRDTTAAVGYTF. Written as DNA, the CDR3 is TGTGCCAGCAGTACTCGGGACACGACAGCGGCTGTTGGCTACACCTTC. The V gene is TRBV6-4, the J gene TRBJ1-2; TRBD1 might be the D (6 bases). In germline, CDR1 is MRHNA, CDR2 SNTAGT. V was clipped by 5 bases and J by 7 bases, with 23 bases between them. This CDR3 is built from 16 residues.

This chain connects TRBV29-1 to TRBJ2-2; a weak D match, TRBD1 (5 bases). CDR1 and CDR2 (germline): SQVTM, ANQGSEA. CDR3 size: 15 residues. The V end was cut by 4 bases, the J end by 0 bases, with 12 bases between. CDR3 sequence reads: CSVGRQGPNTGELFF. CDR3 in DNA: TGCAGCGTTGGTAGGCAGGGCCCGAACACCGGGGAGCTGTTTTTT.

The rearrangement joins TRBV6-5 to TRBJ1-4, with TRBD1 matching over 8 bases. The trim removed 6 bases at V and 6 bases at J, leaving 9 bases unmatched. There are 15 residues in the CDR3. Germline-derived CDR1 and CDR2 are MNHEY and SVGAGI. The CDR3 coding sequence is TGTGCCAGCAGCCCGACAGGGGCCCTTTATGAAAAACTGTTTTTT. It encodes CASSPTGALYEKLFF.

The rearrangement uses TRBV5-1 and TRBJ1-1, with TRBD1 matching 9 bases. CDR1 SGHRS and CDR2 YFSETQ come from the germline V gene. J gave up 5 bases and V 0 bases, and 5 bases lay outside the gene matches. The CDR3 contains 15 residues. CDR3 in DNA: TGCGCCAGCAGCTTGGAGGGACAGGGAGGGACTGAAGCTTTCTTT. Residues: CASSLEGQGGTEAFF.

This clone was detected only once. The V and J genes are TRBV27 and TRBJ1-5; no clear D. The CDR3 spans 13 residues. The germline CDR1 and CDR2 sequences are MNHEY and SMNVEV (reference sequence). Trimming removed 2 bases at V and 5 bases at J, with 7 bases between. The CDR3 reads CASSLLDDQPQHF. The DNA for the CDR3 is TGTGCCAGCAGTTTACTTGATGATCAGCCCCAGCATTTT.

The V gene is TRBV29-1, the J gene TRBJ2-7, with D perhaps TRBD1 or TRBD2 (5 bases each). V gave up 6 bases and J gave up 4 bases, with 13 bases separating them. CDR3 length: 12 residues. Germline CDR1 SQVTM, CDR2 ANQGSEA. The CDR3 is CSVRGQEYEQYF. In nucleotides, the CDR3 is TGCAGCGTGAGGGGTCAGGAGTACGAGCAGTACTTC.

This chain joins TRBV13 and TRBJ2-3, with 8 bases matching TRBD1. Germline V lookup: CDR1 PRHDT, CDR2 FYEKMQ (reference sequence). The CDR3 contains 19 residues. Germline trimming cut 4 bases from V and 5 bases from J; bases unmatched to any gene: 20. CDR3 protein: CASSSYPPAGQGAIDTQYF. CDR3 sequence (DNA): TGTGCCAGCAGCTCCTACCCCCCGGCGGGGCAGGGGGCAATAGATACGCAGTATTTT.

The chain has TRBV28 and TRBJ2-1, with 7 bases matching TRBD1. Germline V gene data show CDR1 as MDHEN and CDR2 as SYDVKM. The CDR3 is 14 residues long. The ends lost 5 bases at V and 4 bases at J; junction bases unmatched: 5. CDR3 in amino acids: CASSPGQVYNEQFF. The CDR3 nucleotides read TGTGCCAGCAGTCCAGGACAGGTTTACAATGAGCAGTTCTTC. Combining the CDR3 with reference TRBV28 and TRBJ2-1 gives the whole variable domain DVKVTQSSRYLVKRTGEKVFLECVQDMDHENMFWYRQDPGLGLRLIYFSYDVKMKEKGDIPEGYSVSREKKERFSLILESASTNQTSMYLCASSPGQVYNEQFFGPGTRLTVL.

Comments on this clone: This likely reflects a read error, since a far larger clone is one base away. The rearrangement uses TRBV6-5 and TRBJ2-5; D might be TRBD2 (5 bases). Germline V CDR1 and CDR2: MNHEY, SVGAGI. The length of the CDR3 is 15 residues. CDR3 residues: CTSSYSEAGQETQYF. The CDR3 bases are TGTACCAGCAGTTACTCGGAGGCAGGACAAGAGACCCAGTACTTC.

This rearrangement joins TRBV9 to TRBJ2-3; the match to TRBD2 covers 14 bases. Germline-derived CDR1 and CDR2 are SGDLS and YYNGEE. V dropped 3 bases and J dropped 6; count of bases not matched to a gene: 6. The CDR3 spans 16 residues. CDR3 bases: TGTGCCAGCAGCGCCGGGACTAGCGGGAGAAAGGATACGCAGTATTTT. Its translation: CASSAGTSGRKDTQYF.

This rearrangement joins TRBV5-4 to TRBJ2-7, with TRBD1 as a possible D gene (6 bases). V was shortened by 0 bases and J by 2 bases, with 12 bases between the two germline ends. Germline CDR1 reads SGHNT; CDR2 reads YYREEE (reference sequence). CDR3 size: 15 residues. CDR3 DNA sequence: TGTGCCAGCAGCTTGGGCAGGGGACGAGCCTACGAGCAGTACTTC. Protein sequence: CASSLGRGRAYEQYF.

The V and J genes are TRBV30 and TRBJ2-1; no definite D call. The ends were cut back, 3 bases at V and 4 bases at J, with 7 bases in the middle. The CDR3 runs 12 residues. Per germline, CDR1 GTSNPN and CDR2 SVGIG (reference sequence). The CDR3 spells CAWSPSYNEQFF. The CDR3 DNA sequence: TGTGCCTGGAGCCCCAGTTACAATGAGCAGTTCTTC.

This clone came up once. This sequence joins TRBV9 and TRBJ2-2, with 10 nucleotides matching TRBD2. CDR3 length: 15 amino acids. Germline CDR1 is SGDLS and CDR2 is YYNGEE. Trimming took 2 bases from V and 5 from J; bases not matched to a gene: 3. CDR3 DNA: TGTGCCAGCAGCGTCCTAGCGGGAGAAACCGGGGAGCTGTTTTTT. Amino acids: CASSVLAGETGELFF.

CDR3 coding DNA: TGTGCCAGTAGTACTCCTGGGGCCCGGGACACTGAAGCTTTCTTT. Amino acid sequence: CASSTPGARDTEAFF. The chain recombines TRBV19 with TRBJ1-1; D possibly corresponds to TRBD1 (5 bases). The CDR3 runs 15 residues. The germline gives CDR1 LNHDA, CDR2 SQIVND (reference sequence). The ends were cut back, 4 bases at V and 3 bases at J, with 15 bases in the middle.

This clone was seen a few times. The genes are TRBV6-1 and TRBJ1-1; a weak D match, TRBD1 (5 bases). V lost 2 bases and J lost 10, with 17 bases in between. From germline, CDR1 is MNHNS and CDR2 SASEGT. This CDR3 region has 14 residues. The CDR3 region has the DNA TGTGCCAGCAGTGAATCGGGGGGGGTTTCAGTAGCTTTCTTT. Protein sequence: CASSESGGVSVAFF.

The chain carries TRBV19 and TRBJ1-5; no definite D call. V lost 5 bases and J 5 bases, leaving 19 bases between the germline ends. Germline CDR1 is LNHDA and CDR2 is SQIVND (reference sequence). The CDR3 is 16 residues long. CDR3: CASSPRFLPGYQPQHF. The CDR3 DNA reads TGTGCCAGTAGTCCCCGATTCCTCCCGGGTTATCAGCCCCAGCATTTT.

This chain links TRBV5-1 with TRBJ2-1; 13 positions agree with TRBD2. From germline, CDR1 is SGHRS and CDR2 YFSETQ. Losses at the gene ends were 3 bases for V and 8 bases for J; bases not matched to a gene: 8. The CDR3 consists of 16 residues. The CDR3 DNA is TGCGCCAGCAGCTCAAGGACTAGCGGGAGTAAGTATGAGCAGTTCTTC. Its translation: CASSSRTSGSKYEQFF.

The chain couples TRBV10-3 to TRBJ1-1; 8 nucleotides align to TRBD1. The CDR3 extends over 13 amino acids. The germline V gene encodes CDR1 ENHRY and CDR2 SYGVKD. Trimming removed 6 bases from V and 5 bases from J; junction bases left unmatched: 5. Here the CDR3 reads CAISGQGGTEAFF. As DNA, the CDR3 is TGTGCCATCAGCGGACAGGGCGGGACTGAAGCTTTCTTT.